A selection of T cell receptor beta chains follows, all from one sample in a study of response to subunit inactivated influenza vaccine. TCRdb analysed the RT-PCR reads with MiXCR anew, one entry per CDR3 protein. The data show 600,000 to 850,000 distinct CDR3 sequences, with approximately 15% seen just once and 6.5% to 8% held by the top ten. The starting material was PBMCs from blood, obtained 14 days before vaccination. The receptors were gathered from a man aged 50-60 years who received an inactivated influenza vaccine. Each CDR3 is given with its conserved first and last residue. D genes are given only for firm matches. Clone size is stated in some rows and not others, as once, few, many or a class when expanded.

>TRBJ1-6|TRBV3-1|.|few
TGTGCCAGCAGCCAAGGATCGGCGAACTCCTATAATTCACCCCTCCACTTT
CASSQGSANSYNSPLHF
>TRBJ2-7|TRBV6-1|.|few
TGTGCCAGCAGATTTCTTGTAACATCGGACGAGCAGTACTTC
CASRFLVTSDEQYF
>TRBJ2-2|TRBV6-2/TRBV6-3|.|few
TGTGCCATCCTACGCAGGGGCTCGAACACCGGGGAGCTGTTTTTT
CAILRRGSNTGELFF
>TRBJ2-5|TRBV11-2|.|.
TGTGCCAGCAGCTTAAGCCAGGGAGAGCTTTGGGGCCAAGAGACCCAGTACTTC
CASSLSQGELWGQETQYF
>TRBJ1-5|TRBV6-2/TRBV6-3|TRBD1|.
TGTGCCAGCAGTTACCTTCTTTCAGGGGGTCCCCTGAATCAGCCCCAGCATTTT
CASSYLLSGGPLNQPQHF
>TRBJ1-1|TRBV25-1|.|.
TGTGCCAGCAGTGCCGCAGCGGGGACTGAAGCTTTCTTT
CASSAAAGTEAFF
>TRBJ1-5|TRBV6-2/TRBV6-3|.|.
TGTGCCAGCAGTTACTGGTCGGATCAGCCCCAGCATTTT
CASSYWSDQPQHF
>TRBJ2-5|TRBV29-1|TRBD1|.
TGCAGCGTGGTGACAGGGGGGGGAGGAGAGACCCAGTACTTC
CSVVTGGGGETQYF
>TRBJ1-1|TRBV20-1|.|many
TGCAGTGCTAGCATTTGGGGGTCGGGTAACACTGAAGCTTTCTTT
CSASIWGSGNTEAFF
>TRBJ2-6|TRBV6-1|.|.
TGTGCCAGCAGGGGGGGGCTTGGACAGGTCTCCTCTGGGGCCAACGTCCTGACTTTC
CASRGGLGQVSSGANVLTF
>TRBJ2-7|TRBV5-6|.|few
TGTGCCAGCAACTTGGGGGGCAGTACCTACGAGCAGTACTTC
CASNLGGSTYEQYF
>TRBJ2-7|TRBV10-3|TRBD1|.
TGTGCTTCAAGGAGAGGACAGGGGGCCTACGAGCAGTACTTC
CASRRGQGAYEQYF
>TRBJ2-3|TRBV7-2|TRBD2|.
TGTGCCAGCAGCCTCGTCTCGCCCGGGAGGGCCGCAGATACGCAGTATTTT
CASSLVSPGRAADTQYF
>TRBJ1-1|TRBV7-2|TRBD1|many
TGTGCCAGCAGCAAGACCCTTACAGGGGATACTGAAGCTTTCTTT
CASSKTLTGDTEAFF
>TRBJ2-1|TRBV2|TRBD2|few
TGTGCCAGCAAGGGAGGGCACAGCTCCTACAATGAGCAGTTCTTC
CASKGGHSSYNEQFF
>TRBJ2-3|TRBV2|.|.
TGTGCCAGCAGTGAAGCGCGAAAGGGGTCAGATACGCAGTATTTT
CASSEARKGSDTQYF
>TRBJ2-3|TRBV6-2/TRBV6-3|TRBD2|few
TGTGCCAGCAGCGGGGGGGAGCCTCCAGATACGCAGTATTTT
CASSGGEPPDTQYF